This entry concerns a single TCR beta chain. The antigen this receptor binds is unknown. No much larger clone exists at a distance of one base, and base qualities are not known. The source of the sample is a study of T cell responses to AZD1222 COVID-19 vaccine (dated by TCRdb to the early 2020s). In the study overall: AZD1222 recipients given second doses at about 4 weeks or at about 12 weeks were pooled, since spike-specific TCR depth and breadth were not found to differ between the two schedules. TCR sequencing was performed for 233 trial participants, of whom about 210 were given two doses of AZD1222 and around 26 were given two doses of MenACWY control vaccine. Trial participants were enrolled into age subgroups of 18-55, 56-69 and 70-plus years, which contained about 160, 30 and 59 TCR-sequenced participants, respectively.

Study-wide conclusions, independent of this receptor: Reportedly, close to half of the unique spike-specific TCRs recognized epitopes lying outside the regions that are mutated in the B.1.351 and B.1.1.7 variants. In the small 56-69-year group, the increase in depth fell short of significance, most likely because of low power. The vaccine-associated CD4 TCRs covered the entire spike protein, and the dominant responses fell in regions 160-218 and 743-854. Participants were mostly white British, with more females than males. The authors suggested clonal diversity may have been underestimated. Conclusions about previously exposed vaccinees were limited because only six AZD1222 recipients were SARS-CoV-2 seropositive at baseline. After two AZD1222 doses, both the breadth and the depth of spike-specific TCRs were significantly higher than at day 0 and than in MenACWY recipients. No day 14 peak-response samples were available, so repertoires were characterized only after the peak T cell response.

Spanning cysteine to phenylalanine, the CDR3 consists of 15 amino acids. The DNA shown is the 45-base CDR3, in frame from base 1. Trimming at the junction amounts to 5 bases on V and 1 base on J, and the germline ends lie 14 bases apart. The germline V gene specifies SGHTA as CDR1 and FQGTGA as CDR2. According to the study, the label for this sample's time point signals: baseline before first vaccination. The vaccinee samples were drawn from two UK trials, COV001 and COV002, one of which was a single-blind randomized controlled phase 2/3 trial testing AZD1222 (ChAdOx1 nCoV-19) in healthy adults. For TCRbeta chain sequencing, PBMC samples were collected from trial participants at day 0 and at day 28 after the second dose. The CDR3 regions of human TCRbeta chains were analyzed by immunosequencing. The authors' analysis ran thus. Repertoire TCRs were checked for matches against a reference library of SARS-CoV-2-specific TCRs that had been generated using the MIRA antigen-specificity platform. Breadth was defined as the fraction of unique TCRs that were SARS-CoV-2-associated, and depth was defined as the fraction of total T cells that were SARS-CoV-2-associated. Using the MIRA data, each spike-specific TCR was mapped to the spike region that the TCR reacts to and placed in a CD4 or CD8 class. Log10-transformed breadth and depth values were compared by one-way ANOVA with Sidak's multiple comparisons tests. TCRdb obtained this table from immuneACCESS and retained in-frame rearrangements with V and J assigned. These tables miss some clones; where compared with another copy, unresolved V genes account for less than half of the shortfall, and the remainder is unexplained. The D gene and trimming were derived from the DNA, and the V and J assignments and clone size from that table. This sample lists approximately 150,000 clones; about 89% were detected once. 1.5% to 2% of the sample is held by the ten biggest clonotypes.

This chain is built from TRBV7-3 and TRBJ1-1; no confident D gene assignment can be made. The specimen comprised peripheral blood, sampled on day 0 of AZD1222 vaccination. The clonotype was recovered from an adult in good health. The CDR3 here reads CASSLTAGANTEAFF. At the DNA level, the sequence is TGTGCCAGCAGCCTGACGGCGGGAGCGAACACTGAAGCTTTCTTT.